This record covers a single TCR beta chain. Its cognate antigen is unknown. This sample was included in a study of T cell responses to AZD1222 COVID-19 vaccine. The overall study: The study pooled second doses at about 4 or about 12 weeks. The study, taken as a whole, reports: Sampled repertoires all dated from after the peak T cell response. The donor cohort was predominantly white British with a female majority, and clonal diversity may have been underestimated.

Germline V gene sequence: CDR1 MDHEN, CDR2 SYDVKM. There are 14 residues in the CDR3. V was shortened by 8 bases and J by 2 bases, with 16 bases between the two germline ends. Measured with immunoSEQ multiplex PCR; TCRdb has only the in-frame clones, and not every one. The sample lists roughly 120,000 clones; about nine tenths were seen once. The sequence was obtained from an adult in good health. Sequenced here: peripheral blood, sampled on day 0 of AZD1222 vaccination. This chain uses TRBV28 with TRBJ2-7; D gene ambiguous. CDR3 coding DNA: TGTGCCAGCGCCCCCATTTCCGGAGCCTACGAGCAGTACTTC. Encoded protein: CASAPISGAYEQYF.